A selection of T cell receptor beta chains follows, all from one sample in a study of blood T cells in healthy people across ages. Via MiXCR, TCRdb re-called the 5' RACE reads, giving one row per CDR3 protein. The sample shows 600,000 or so distinct CDR3 sequences, 40% to 50% of them seen only once. The sample comprised blood. The receptors were sampled from an elderly man in good health. The CDR3 runs from the conserved cysteine through the conserved F or W. The order of the fields is D gene, V gene, J gene, clone size, CDR3 protein, CDR3 DNA. A D gene is named only where the DNA matches it firmly. Rows may omit the clone size; those that give it use once, few, many or a size class.

D: NA
V: TRBV9
J: TRBJ2-3
size: NA
CDR3: CASSVVSGDTQYF
DNA: TGTGCCAGCAGCGTAGTAAGCGGAGATACGCAGTATTTT

D: NA
V: TRBV29-1
J: TRBJ1-1
size: NA
CDR3: CSVGDGPGRAFF
DNA: TGCAGCGTTGGCGACGGACCGGGCCGGGCTTTCTTT

D: TRBD1
V: TRBV25-1
J: TRBJ1-2
size: many
CDR3: CASSRTGNYGYTF
DNA: TGTGCCAGCAGTCGGACAGGGAACTATGGCTACACCTTC

D: NA
V: TRBV20-1
J: TRBJ1-2
size: few
CDR3: CSAWTGSRYGYTF
DNA: TGCAGTGCTTGGACGGGCTCGCGCTATGGCTACACCTTC

D: TRBD2
V: TRBV9
J: TRBJ2-1
size: NA
CDR3: CASSNLAGAGEQFF
DNA: TGTGCCAGCAGCAATCTAGCGGGAGCGGGTGAGCAGTTCTTC

D: NA
V: TRBV6-6
J: TRBJ2-2
size: NA
CDR3: CASSSTGRGTGELFF
DNA: TGTGCCAGCAGTTCGACAGGGAGGGGCACCGGGGAGCTGTTTTTT

D: TRBD2
V: TRBV5-1
J: TRBJ2-3
size: NA
CDR3: CASSLAVAGSTDTQYF
DNA: TGCGCCAGCAGCTTGGCGGTAGCGGGGAGCACAGATACGCAGTATTTT

D: NA
V: TRBV11-2
J: TRBJ2-3
size: few
CDR3: CASSVRGGIGTDTQYF
DNA: TGTGCCAGCAGCGTCAGGGGGGGGATCGGCACAGATACGCAGTATTTT

D: TRBD1
V: TRBV29-1
J: TRBJ2-7
size: few
CDR3: CSVRDRAYEQYF
DNA: TGCAGCGTCCGGGACAGGGCTTACGAGCAGTACTTC

D: NA
V: TRBV5-1
J: TRBJ2-3
size: NA
CDR3: CASSPSARTDTQYF
DNA: TGCGCCAGCAGCCCATCCGCCCGCACAGATACGCAGTATTTT

D: NA
V: TRBV11-3
J: TRBJ2-7
size: NA
CDR3: CASSPEHGHEQYF
DNA: TGTGCCAGCAGCCCCGAACACGGCCACGAGCAGTACTTC

D: TRBD2
V: TRBV27
J: TRBJ2-1
size: NA
CDR3: CASSERGLAGVFDEQFF
DNA: TGTGCCAGCAGTGAGAGGGGTTTAGCGGGAGTCTTCGATGAGCAGTTCTTC

D: NA
V: TRBV7-2
J: TRBJ2-7
size: once
CDR3: CASSLAGVRLYEQYF
DNA: TGTGCCAGCAGCTTAGCGGGGGTGCGATTGTACGAGCAGTACTTC

D: NA
V: TRBV6-5
J: TRBJ1-1
size: NA
CDR3: CASSYSKVVYKNTEAFF
DNA: TGTGCCAGCAGTTACTCGAAAGTGGTTTACAAGAACACTGAAGCTTTCTTT

D: NA
V: TRBV2
J: TRBJ2-1
size: few
CDR3: CASSEGTAPPDEQFF
DNA: TGTGCCAGCAGTGAAGGGACTGCCCCTCCCGATGAGCAGTTCTTC

D: TRBD1
V: TRBV29-1
J: TRBJ1-1
size: NA
CDR3: CSAGQGATEAFF
DNA: TGCAGCGCGGGACAGGGGGCGACTGAAGCTTTCTTT

D: NA
V: TRBV7-2
J: TRBJ1-6
size: few
CDR3: CASSLDPNNSPLHF
DNA: TGTGCCAGCAGCTTAGATCCCAATAATTCACCCCTCCACTTT

D: TRBD1
V: TRBV20-1
J: TRBJ2-3
size: NA
CDR3: CSATGQGSTDTQYF
DNA: TGCAGTGCCACCGGACAGGGAAGCACAGATACGCAGTATTTT

D: NA
V: TRBV7-2
J: TRBJ2-5
size: NA
CDR3: CASSFGVRQGGSETQYF
DNA: TGTGCCAGCAGCTTTGGAGTCCGGCAGGGCGGATCCGAGACCCAGTACTTC

D: NA
V: TRBV30
J: TRBJ2-1
size: NA
CDR3: CAWSVQPQGQQFF
DNA: TGTGCCTGGAGTGTACAGCCCCAGGGCCAGCAGTTCTTC

D: NA
V: TRBV24-1
J: TRBJ2-3
size: few
CDR3: CATSDFGGGADTQYF
DNA: TGTGCCACCAGTGATTTCGGTGGTGGGGCAGATACGCAGTATTTT

D: TRBD2
V: TRBV24-1
J: TRBJ2-1
size: NA
CDR3: CATSDVAGGTYNEQFF
DNA: TGTGCCACCAGTGATGTAGCGGGAGGTACTTACAATGAGCAGTTCTTC

D: NA
V: TRBV6-2/TRBV6-3
J: TRBJ2-1
size: few
CDR3: CASRGMSVNEQFF
DNA: TGTGCCAGCAGGGGGATGTCGGTCAATGAGCAGTTCTTC

D: NA
V: TRBV20-1
J: TRBJ2-7
size: NA
CDR3: CSASGENSYEQYF
DNA: TGCAGTGCTAGTGGGGAGAATTCCTACGAGCAGTACTTC

D: TRBD1
V: TRBV12-3/TRBV12-4
J: TRBJ2-5
size: NA
CDR3: CASSRATGVAETQYF
DNA: TGTGCCAGCAGTAGGGCCACAGGGGTGGCAGAGACCCAGTACTTC

D: TRBD2
V: TRBV7-2
J: TRBJ2-1
size: NA
CDR3: CASSLGTSGGAEQFF
DNA: TGTGCCAGCAGCTTAGGGACTAGCGGGGGAGCCGAGCAGTTCTTC

D: NA
V: TRBV5-1
J: TRBJ2-5
size: NA
CDR3: CASSLDLSKTQYF
DNA: TGCGCCAGCAGCTTAGACCTTTCGAAGACCCAGTACTTC

D: TRBD1
V: TRBV6-6
J: TRBJ2-5
size: many
CDR3: CASSYRTGGAETQYF
DNA: TGTGCCAGCAGTTACAGGACAGGGGGCGCCGAGACCCAGTACTTC

D: NA
V: TRBV5-1
J: TRBJ2-1
size: few
CDR3: CASSSIQSHNEQFF
DNA: TGCGCCAGCAGCTCAATCCAAAGCCATAATGAGCAGTTCTTC

D: TRBD1
V: TRBV7-2
J: TRBJ2-7
size: few
CDR3: CASSLGTGVRYEQYF
DNA: TGTGCCAGCAGCTTAGGGACAGGGGTACGGTACGAGCAGTACTTC

D: NA
V: TRBV2
J: TRBJ1-1
size: NA
CDR3: CASIPGGRDTEAFF
DNA: TGTGCCAGCATCCCGGGGGGCAGGGACACTGAAGCTTTCTTT

D: TRBD2
V: TRBV9
J: TRBJ2-3
size: NA
CDR3: CASSVATAGGSDTQYF
DNA: TGTGCCAGCAGCGTAGCTACAGCGGGGGGCTCAGATACGCAGTATTTT

D: NA
V: TRBV5-1
J: TRBJ1-1
size: NA
CDR3: CASSHGAGGLNTEAFF
DNA: TGCGCCAGCAGCCACGGAGCGGGGGGCCTGAACACTGAAGCTTTCTTT

D: NA
V: TRBV7-9
J: TRBJ1-2
size: NA
CDR3: CASSFPGQYVGYTF
DNA: TGTGCCAGCAGCTTCCCCGGACAGTATGTGGGCTACACCTTC

D: NA
V: TRBV5-6
J: TRBJ1-2
size: NA
CDR3: CASSLVAAANYGYTF
DNA: TGTGCCAGCAGCTTGGTCGCAGCAGCTAACTATGGCTACACCTTC

D: NA
V: TRBV15
J: TRBJ2-5
size: NA
CDR3: CATSRGFGDQETQYF
DNA: TGTGCCACCAGCAGAGGTTTCGGGGATCAGGAGACCCAGTACTTC